Listed below are T cell receptor beta chains from one sample, sequenced in a study of T cells after yellow fever vaccination. MiXCR, applied by TCRdb to the 5' RACE reads, yields one record per CDR3 protein. The data show roughly 520,000 distinct CDR3 sequences, 21% seen once. The sequenced sample was PBMCs, obtained 20 to 25 days after the first yellow fever vaccination. These receptors all come from a man aged 18 to 30 who received the YFV17D yellow fever vaccine. CDR3s include the opening cysteine and the closing phenylalanine or tryptophan. D genes are given only for firm matches. Some rows mark clone size as missing; the rest say once, few, many or name a class of expanded clone.

TRBV3-1,TRBJ1-2,.,.,TGTGCCAGCAGCAAAGGAGTCAACTATGGCTACACCTTC,CASSKGVNYGYTF
TRBV25-1,TRBJ2-1,TRBD2,.,TGTGCCAGCAGTGAATTCCCCGGGACTAGCGGGGTTGAAGAGCAGTTCTTC,CASSEFPGTSGVEEQFF
TRBV10-1,TRBJ2-1,.,.,TGCGCCAGCAGTGAGGACCTTTACAATGAGCAGTTCTTC,CASSEDLYNEQFF
TRBV4-1,TRBJ2-2,TRBD1,few,TGCGCCAGCAGCCAAATTGTTCGGACAGGCCCTGTAAAATCGTCTGCCGGGGAGCTGTTTTTT,CASSQIVRTGPVKSSAGELFF
TRBV5-1,TRBJ2-2,TRBD2,few,TGCGCCAGCAGCGTAAGACTAGCGTCAAACACCGGGGAGCTGTTTTTT,CASSVRLASNTGELFF
TRBV29-1,TRBJ2-2,.,many,TGCAGCGTTGGAGGGTTTGAAGGGTGGAGCGGGGAGCTGTTTTTT,CSVGGFEGWSGELFF
TRBV6-2/TRBV6-3,TRBJ2-1,TRBD1,few,TGTGCCAGCAGTTACTCGACGGGGACAGGGGGCAATGAGCAGTTCTTC,CASSYSTGTGGNEQFF
TRBV7-8,TRBJ2-3,.,.,TGTGCCAGCAGCTCTCTGAGGGCGCAGGGGAGGACCCTCAGCACAGATACGCAGTATTTT,CASSSLRAQGRTLSTDTQYF
TRBV7-2,TRBJ2-2,TRBD1,.,TGTGCCAGCAGCTTACTGCAGGGGGCTCCCGGGGAGCTGTTTTTT,CASSLLQGAPGELFF
TRBV5-4,TRBJ2-5,.,few,TGTGCCAGCAGCTTGTCTCCAGAAGAGACCCAGTACTTC,CASSLSPEETQYF